The next 6 T cell receptor beta chains were all read from a single sample in a study of T cells and Merkel cell carcinoma outcomes (dated by TCRdb to the early 2020s). The library came from the immunoSEQ multiplex PCR assay. TCRdb's version of the immuneACCESS table is confined to in-frame rearrangements and falls short of the full clone set. An unresolved V gene accounts for under half of the shortfall where checked; the remainder is of unknown origin. The sample profile shows under 20,000 clones; around 86% of them were found once. About 7.9% of the sample goes to the ten largest clones. The sequenced sample was tumor tissue from Merkel cell carcinoma. The receptors shown here come from a human donor with Merkel cell carcinoma.

V and J are TRBV15 and TRBJ2-1; TRBD2 is a possible D gene (5 bases). CDR1 and CDR2 (germline): LNHNV, YYDKDF (reference sequence). The CDR3 consists of 13 residues. The V end was cut by 3 bases, the J end by 4 bases, with 7 bases between. The CDR3 protein is CATSSGDYNEQFF. The CDR3 DNA is TGTGCCACCAGCAGCGGGGATTACAATGAGCAGTTCTTC.

The chain employs TRBV19 and TRBJ2-3, with TRBD2 matching over 7 bases. This CDR3 is built from 14 residues. The V and J ends lost 5 bases and 2 bases, in that order; junction bases with no gene match: 4. Germline CDR1 and CDR2: LNHDA and SQIVND (reference sequence). CDR3: CASSSGLDTDTQYF. The CDR3 DNA reads as TGTGCCAGTAGTTCCGGACTAGACACAGATACGCAGTATTTT.

The chain recombines TRBV6-5 with TRBJ1-2, with D uncertain. Germline CDR1 is MNHEY and CDR2 is SVGAGI. The CDR3 contains 13 residues. V lost 9 bases, J lost 1 base, and 12 bases lay in between. The CDR3 nucleotides read TGTGCCAGTCAACGGGCAGTTAACTATGGCTACACCTTC. Translation gives CASQRAVNYGYTF.

This chain joins TRBV10-2 and TRBJ2-7; 10 bases match TRBD1. This CDR3 has 15 residues. The J segment lost 3 bases and the V segment lost 7 bases, leaving 9 bases of the junction unmatched. The germline V gene has CDR1 WSHSY and CDR2 SAAADI. The CDR3 sequence is CASTKGQGRNYEQYF. The CDR3 coding sequence is TGCGCCAGCACTAAGGGACAGGGGAGGAACTACGAGCAGTACTTC.

This chain connects TRBV5-4 to TRBJ1-2; 7 bases agree with TRBD1. CDR1 is SGHNT and CDR2 is YYREEE in the germline V gene (reference sequence). This CDR3 is 14 amino acids long. V lost 0 bases and J lost 7; bases outside the gene matches: 6. This chain's CDR3 is CASSLARDSLGYTF. DNA for the CDR3: TGTGCCAGCAGCTTGGCCCGGGACAGTCTTGGCTACACCTTC.

The chain joins TRBV5-1 to TRBJ2-7, with D perhaps TRBD2 (6 bases). There are 16 residues in the CDR3. Germline assignment: CDR1 SGHRS and CDR2 YFSETQ. Between the trimmed V and J ends, which lost 0 bases and 5 bases, there was a span of 18 bases. The CDR3 loop is CASSLAYSSTGDEQYF. CDR3 nucleotides: TGCGCCAGCAGCTTGGCCTACAGCTCCACGGGGGACGAGCAGTACTTC.